The clone carrying this T cell receptor (beta chain) was detected only once. The data were obtained in a study of T cell changes during pregnancy in multiple sclerosis. Repertoires were generated with immunoSEQ multiplex PCR, while TCRdb's copy carries only in-frame clones and drops some. In the table there are tens of thousands of clones, more than 85% of which are singletons. The sequencing here drew on CD4+ T cells from peripheral blood mononuclear cells, taken in the third trimester of pregnancy. The sequence was collected from a female donor with multiple sclerosis, enrolled in a pregnancy study.

The CDR3 is CATSSVRTSGTDTQYF. The DNA for the CDR3 is TGTGCCACCAGCAGTGTAAGGACTAGCGGCACAGATACGCAGTATTTT. J is TRBJ2-3 and V is TRBV15; 9 bases agree with TRBD2. This CDR3 spans 16 amino acids. Germline V gene data show CDR1 as LNHNV and CDR2 as YYDKDF (reference sequence). Trimming cost V 3 bases and J 1 base; bases outside gene matches: 5.